This T cell receptor beta chain was recovered during a study of OX40 agonist ivuxolimab in advanced cancers. Study information: Ivuxolimab, which patients received intravenously every 2 weeks, was dosed at 0.01 to 10 mg/kg. Dose-escalation cases comprised hepatocellular carcinoma, melanoma, renal cell or head and neck cancer. Subjects had a mean age of approximately 60 years, with a range of roughly 20 to 80; less than 90% were male.

CDR3 length equals 14 residues. The germline CDR1 and CDR2 sequences are SGHVS and FQNEAQ. V shed 2 bases and J shed 1 base, with 5 bases lying between them. Generated by immunoSEQ multiplex PCR, the TCRdb table keeps only in-frame clones and is missing some. There are 90,000 to 130,000 clones in the sample; less than 95% occur only once, and roughly 0.66% lies in the top ten. This clone appeared a single time. This sample comprised CD4+ or CD8+ T cells sorted from blood, obtained in a trial of the OX40 agonist ivuxolimab. The receptor comes from an adult with an advanced solid tumor such as melanoma, head and neck, liver or kidney cancer. The chain couples TRBV7-8 to TRBJ2-2, with D hard to call. This chain's CDR3 is CASSLTKNTGELFF. The CDR3 DNA follows: TGTGCCAGCAGCTTAACCAAGAACACCGGGGAGCTGTTTTTT.